These T cell receptor beta chains were read from a single sample in a study of cytomegalovirus exposure and HLA in healthy donors. The method was immunoSEQ multiplex PCR; TCRdb's version includes in-frame clones alone and lacks a portion of them. The sample lists 100,000 to 150,000 clones, roughly 71% seen once, with 5.8% in the top ten. The specimen sequenced was PBMCs. These receptors all come from a woman aged 45-60 years in good health and CMV-seropositive. The CDR3 runs from the conserved cysteine through the conserved F or W. D genes are given only for firm matches.

j_call d_call v_call cdr3_aa cdr3_nt
TRBJ1-4 . TRBV9 CASSEGSPPREKLFF TGTGCCAGCAGCGAGGGGTCTCCTCCGAGGGAAAAACTGTTTTTT
TRBJ1-1 TRBD1 TRBV5-1 CATRDSPNTEAFF TGCGCCACCAGGGACAGCCCGAACACTGAAGCTTTCTTT
TRBJ2-2 TRBD2 TRBV11-3 CASSLQAGASGTGELFF TGTGCCAGCAGTCTACAAGCGGGGGCCTCGGGCACCGGGGAGCTGTTTTTT
TRBJ1-2 . TRBV5-3 CAGKPSCGYTF TGTGCCGGTAAGCCGAGTTGTGGCTACACCTTC
TRBJ2-7 TRBD1 TRBV6-5 CASSKQGSEQYF TGTGCCAGCAGTAAACAGGGGAGTGAGCAGTACTTC
TRBJ2-7 . TRBV10-3 CATSGPTYEQYF TGTGCCACCTCTGGGCCTACCTACGAGCAGTACTTC
TRBJ2-5 . TRBV7-2 CASSDGGRETQYF TGTGCCAGCAGCGACGGGGGGCGGGAGACCCAGTACTTC
TRBJ2-1 . TRBV4-3 CASKLWGGYTDNEQFF TGCGCCAGCAAACTTTGGGGAGGCTACACGGACAATGAGCAGTTCTTC
TRBJ2-1 . TRBV6-5 CASSYSRTDEQFF TGTGCCAGCAGTTACTCTCGAACGGATGAGCAGTTCTTC
TRBJ2-3 TRBD2 TRBV6-4 CASSETSGGRDTQYF TGTGCCAGCAGTGAGACTAGCGGGGGCAGAGATACGCAGTATTTT
TRBJ1-2 TRBD1 TRBV30 CAWSPPWTGDYGYTF TGTGCCTGGAGCCCTCCGTGGACAGGGGACTATGGCTACACCTTC
TRBJ2-7 . TRBV7-2 CASSLVRAYEQYF TGTGCCAGCAGCTTAGTACGGGCCTACGAGCAGTACTTC
TRBJ1-3 TRBD1 TRBV5-1 CASSGTENTIYF TGCGCCAGCAGCGGGACAGAAAACACCATATATTTT
TRBJ2-5 TRBD1 TRBV5-4 CASSLTGEETQYF TGTGCCAGCAGTCTGACAGGGGAGGAGACCCAGTACTTC
TRBJ2-7 . TRBV25-1 CASSEEGKTASYEQYF TGTGCCAGCAGTGAGGAGGGGAAAACGGCCTCCTACGAGCAGTACTTC
TRBJ1-1 TRBD1 TRBV5-1 CASSLGEFQGDTEAFF TGCGCCAGCAGCTTGGGCGAATTTCAGGGGGACACTGAAGCTTTCTTT